The clone carrying this T cell receptor beta chain was counted only a few times. Assay: immunoSEQ multiplex PCR; the TCRdb copy retains only in-frame clones and omits some. This table has 40,000 or so clones, 89% appearing once. The source of the sample is a study of T cell changes during pregnancy in multiple sclerosis. This CDR3 region has 15 residues. Germline CDR1 SQVTM, CDR2 ANQGSEA. V lost 7 bases to trimming and J lost 3 bases, with 18 bases between them. The J gene is TRBJ2-2, the V gene TRBV29-1; possibly TRBD2 for D (5 bases). The source of this sequence is a female donor with multiple sclerosis, enrolled in a pregnancy study. Sequencing used CD4+ T cells from peripheral blood mononuclear cells, obtained in the first trimester of pregnancy. The CDR3 DNA sequence: TGCAGCGCCCTAAACGGGCTGAGGGACACCGGGGAGCTGTTTTTT. This encodes CSALNGLRDTGELFF.